This TCR beta chain originates from a study of regulatory T cells in long-lasting Graves disease. Whole-study findings and limits: Patients with persistent disease shared 2,700 or so public clonotypes, outpacing the roughly 1,000 shared by new patients. TRBV28, TRBJ1-2 and TRBJ2-5 emerged as the favored segments in persistent disease.

With respect to this clonotype: Its antigen is not known.

CDR3 length equals 15 residues. Germline CDR1 MNHEY, CDR2 SMNVEV (reference sequence). V lost 7 bases, J lost 6 bases, and 13 bases stayed unmatched. Time point defined: persistent/refractory GD, antithyroid drugs over 5 years with positive TRAb. PBMCs were the source of the RNA used for TCR sequencing. Diagnoses of Graves' disease were made by American Thyroid Association guidelines. Peripheral blood, at around 8.8 milliliters, went into EDTA tubes. Library construction for TCR beta used iRepertoire HTBI primers and Arm-PCR of CDR3 regions. Via MiXCR, TCRdb re-called the multiplex PCR reads, giving one row per CDR3 protein. The sample shows about 660,000 distinct CDR3 sequences, approximately 29% of them seen only once.

The chain is built from TRBV27 and TRBJ2-7; the match to TRBD1 covers 9 bases. Sample: peripheral blood mononuclear cells (PBMCs), taken when the disease was refractory, from a patient treated with antithyroid drugs. The TCR comes from a female donor with Graves disease. The CDR3 nucleotides read TGTGCCAGCAAATTTAGCGCCGACAGGGGGGTCGAGCAGTACTTC. It is translated as CASKFSADRGVEQYF.